Below, 7 T cell receptor beta chains from the same sample are listed, as sequenced in a study of T cell repertoires in cytomegalovirus infection (dated by TCRdb to about 2019). Sequencing used an Illumina HiSeq 1500. TCRdb trimmed the raw reads at Q25, called clones with MiXCR and kept productive beta chains. Identical CDR3 protein sequences are pooled into one entry, listed with their most common genes and DNA. The sample contains 160,000 or so distinct CDR3 sequences, over 15% of them found a single time. The biggest ten clones account for approximately 18% of the sample. Source material: CD8+ T cells from PBMCs. The receptors were gathered from a human donor in good health (CMV status not recorded). Some clones in this sample may be carry-over from other donors' samples.

This chain's CDR3 is CASSYSMRGVDNEQFF. The CDR3 coding sequence is TGTGCCAGCAGTTACTCGATGCGGGGTGTAGACAATGAGCAGTTCTTC. This rearrangement joins TRBV6-2 or TRBV6-3 to TRBJ2-1; weak D call: TRBD2 (6 bases). The ends were cut back, 0 bases at V and 5 bases at J, with 14 bases in the middle. The CDR3 is made up of 16 amino acids. Germline loops: CDR1 MNHEY, CDR2 SVGEGT.

CDR3 nucleotide sequence: TGCAGTGCTAGTGGTCGGGGGGACGTTTATACGCAGTATTTT. Translating it yields CSASGRGDVYTQYF. The chain has TRBV20-1 and TRBJ2-3, with 7 bases fitting TRBD2. Trimming cost V 3 bases and J 7 bases; bases outside gene matches: 10. The CDR3 extends over 14 amino acids. Germline V gene sequence: CDR1 DFQATT, CDR2 SNEGSKA (reference sequence).

This clonotype was counted only a few times. The genes are TRBV7-3 and TRBJ1-2, with D unclear. Trimming stripped 4 bases from V and 0 bases from J, with 12 bases between. The CDR3 covers 15 residues. Looked up from germline, CDR1 is SGHTA and CDR2 is FQGTGA. Here the CDR3 DNA reads TGTGCCAGCAGCTCGTGGGAGTTCACTAACTATGGCTACACCTTC. The encoded protein is CASSSWEFTNYGYTF. Filled out from reference TRBV7-3 and TRBJ1-2, the complete variable domain reads GAGVSQTPSNKVTEKGKYVELRCDPISGHTALYWYRQSLGQGPEFLIYFQGTGAADDSGLPNDRFFAVRPEGSVSTLKIQRTERGDSAVYLCASSSWEFTNYGYTFGSGTRLTVV.

This chain uses TRBV28 with TRBJ1-4; TRBD1 might be the D (5 bases). The length of the CDR3 is 13 residues. V lost 4 bases and J 4 bases, leaving 7 bases between the germline ends. Germline V gives CDR1 MDHEN, CDR2 SYDVKM. CDR3 sequence: CASSYRINEKLFF. The CDR3 region has the DNA TGTGCCAGCAGTTACAGGATTAATGAAAAACTGTTTTTT.

Many counts were recorded for this clonotype. This chain joins TRBV7-9 and TRBJ2-5; D is perhaps TRBD1 (6 bases). CDR3 length: 15 amino acids. V was cut by 4 bases and J by 2 bases, with 14 bases left in between. Germline CDR1 SEHNR, CDR2 FQNEAQ (reference sequence). The CDR3 region has the DNA TGTGCCAGCAGCTACCTCGACAGGTCTCAAGAGACCCAGTACTTC. It yields the protein CASSYLDRSQETQYF.

V usage is TRBV27 and J usage is TRBJ2-7; the D call may be TRBD1 or TRBD2 (7 bases each). The V end lost 11 bases, the J end lost 7 bases, and 15 bases lay between the germline ends. The CDR3 has 11 amino acids. CDR1 and CDR2 from the germline V gene are MNHEY and SMNVEV (reference sequence). The CDR3 nucleotides are TGTGCCGGAGACAGGGAGGGGGAGCAGTACTTC. Translation: CAGDREGEQYF.

The J gene is TRBJ2-5, the V gene TRBV28; D ambiguous. V was clipped by 4 bases and J by 4 bases, with 13 bases between them. Germline lookup yields CDR1 MDHEN and CDR2 SYDVKM. CDR3 length: 14 amino acids. This CDR3 is CASSSLAARETQYF. DNA of the CDR3: TGTGCCAGCAGTTCACTTGCCGCTAGAGAGACCCAGTACTTC.